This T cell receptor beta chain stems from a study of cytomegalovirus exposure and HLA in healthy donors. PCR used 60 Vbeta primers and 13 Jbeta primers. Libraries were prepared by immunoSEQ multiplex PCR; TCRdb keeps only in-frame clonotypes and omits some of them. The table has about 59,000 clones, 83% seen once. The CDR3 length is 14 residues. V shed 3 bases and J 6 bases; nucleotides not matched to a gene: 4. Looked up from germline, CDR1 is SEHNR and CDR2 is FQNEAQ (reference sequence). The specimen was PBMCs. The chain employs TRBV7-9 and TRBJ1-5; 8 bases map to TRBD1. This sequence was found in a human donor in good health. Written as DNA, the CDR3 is TGTGCCAGCAGCTTCGACAGGGGCACTCAGCCCCAGCATTTT. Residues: CASSFDRGTQPQHF.